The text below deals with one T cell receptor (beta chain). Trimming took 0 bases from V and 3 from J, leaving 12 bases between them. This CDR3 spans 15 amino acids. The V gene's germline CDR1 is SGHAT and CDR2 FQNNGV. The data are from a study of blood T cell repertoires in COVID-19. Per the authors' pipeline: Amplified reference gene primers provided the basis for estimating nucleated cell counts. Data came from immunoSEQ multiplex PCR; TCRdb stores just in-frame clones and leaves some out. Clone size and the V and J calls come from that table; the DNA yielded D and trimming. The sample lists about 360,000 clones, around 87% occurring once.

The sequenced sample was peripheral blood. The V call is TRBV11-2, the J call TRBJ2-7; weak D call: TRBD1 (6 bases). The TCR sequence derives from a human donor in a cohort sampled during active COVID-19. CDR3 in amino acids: CASSLDKQGNYEQYF. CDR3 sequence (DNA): TGTGCCAGCAGCTTAGACAAACAGGGAAACTACGAGCAGTACTTC.